Listed below are T cell receptor beta chains from one sample, sequenced in a study of early T cells in non-severe SARS-CoV-2 infection. Using its own MiXCR run on the 5' RACE reads, TCRdb lists one record per CDR3 protein. The profile covers around 57,000 distinct CDR3 sequences, with 9.5% to 15% appearing a single time and roughly 4.6% taken by the ten largest. The sequenced material came from whole blood. The receptors here all came from an adult who was a healthcare worker with PCR-confirmed SARS-CoV-2 infection or an uninfected control (not recorded which). The CDR3 runs from the conserved cysteine through the conserved F or W. A D gene is named only where the DNA matches it firmly. The listing skips clone size in some rows; elsewhere it reads once, few, many or a size class.

clone size	D gene	V gene	J gene	CDR3 DNA	CDR3 protein
few	TRBD1	TRBV6-5	TRBJ2-7	TGTGCCAGCAGTTACTCGTTTGGAGTCGCAGGGGGCTACGAGCAGTACTTC	CASSYSFGVAGGYEQYF
.	.	TRBV2	TRBJ1-4	TGTGCCATGCACAGGGATCTGAGTGAAAAACTGTTTTTT	CAMHRDLSEKLFF
few	TRBD1	TRBV30	TRBJ1-2	TGTGCCTGGAGTACGACAGGGTCTGGGGGCTACACCTTC	CAWSTTGSGGYTF
few	.	TRBV5-6	TRBJ2-2	TGTGCCAGCAGCTTACTGGCCTCGAACACCGGGGAGCTGTTTTTT	CASSLLASNTGELFF
many	.	TRBV7-9	TRBJ1-4	TGTGCCAGCAACACCGTGGCCGGGAGCGATGAAAAACTGTTTTTT	CASNTVAGSDEKLFF
.	.	TRBV7-9	TRBJ2-5	TGTGCCAGCAGCCTAAGGTGGGACGCACAAGAGACCCAGTACTTC	CASSLRWDAQETQYF
.	.	TRBV11-2	TRBJ2-4	TGTGCCAGCAGGGAGTTGGTAGCCAAAAACATTCAGTACTTC	CASRELVAKNIQYF
.	.	TRBV19	TRBJ1-5	TGTGCCAGTAGTATATTGCCTTATAGCAATCAGCCCCAGCATTTT	CASSILPYSNQPQHF
few	TRBD2	TRBV7-3	TRBJ2-2	TGTGCCAGCAGCTTTGGACTAGCGGGGAACACCGGGGAGCTGTTTTTT	CASSFGLAGNTGELFF
.	.	TRBV29-1	TRBJ2-7	TGCAGCTGTAGAAGTTACTACGAGCAGTACTTC	CSCRSYYEQYF
many	TRBD1	TRBV20-1	TRBJ1-1	TGCAGTCCAAGGGGGCAGGGGGACACTGAAGCTTTCTTT	CSPRGQGDTEAFF
many	.	TRBV6-6	TRBJ1-1	TGTGCCAGCTTTAGGAACCTGAACACTGAAGCTTTCTTT	CASFRNLNTEAFF
.	.	TRBV3-1	TRBJ1-6	TGTGTCAGCAGCACCCTCGTCGGGTCACCCCTCCACTTT	CVSSTLVGSPLHF
few	TRBD1	TRBV6-1	TRBJ1-6	TGTGCCAGCAGTGGCCCCGGGACAGAGATCTATTCACCCCTCCACTTT	CASSGPGTEIYSPLHF
many	.	TRBV28	TRBJ2-7	TGTGCCAGCCTCCGAGGGTATGCCCCGGGCGAGCAGTACTTC	CASLRGYAPGEQYF
.	TRBD1	TRBV29-1	TRBJ1-2	TGCAGCGTTGAAGATGGGGGGACAGTCTATGGCTACACCTTC	CSVEDGGTVYGYTF
.	TRBD1	TRBV24-1	TRBJ2-5	TGTGCCTCCAGAGGGACAGGGCGAGAGACCCAGTACTTC	CASRGTGRETQYF
.	.	TRBV3-1	TRBJ2-3	TGTGCCAGCAGCTCATGGGAAACAGATACGCAGTATTTT	CASSSWETDTQYF
many	TRBD2	TRBV12-3/TRBV12-4	TRBJ2-1	TGTGCCAGCAGTTTAGCGGGAGGGCCAGATGAGCAGTTCTTC	CASSLAGGPDEQFF
few	.	TRBV25-1	TRBJ1-2	TGTGCCAGCAGTGGACAGATTTTCTATGGCTACACCTTC	CASSGQIFYGYTF
once	.	TRBV9	TRBJ1-3	TGTGCCAGCAGCGTAGATCCAGGAGGGGGAAACATCATATATTTT	CASSVDPGGGNIIYF
few	.	TRBV15	TRBJ2-5	TGTGCCACCAGCAGAGGGGACGGTGACCAAGAGACCCAGTACTTC	CATSRGDGDQETQYF
many	TRBD1	TRBV11-2	TRBJ2-1	TGTGCCAGCAGCTTAGCTTCGCCGGGACAGGGGATCGATGAGCAGTTCTTC	CASSLASPGQGIDEQFF
many	.	TRBV20-1	TRBJ1-5	TGCAGTGCTAGAGGATACGAGGGATCCTATAGCAATCAGCCCCAGCATTTT	CSARGYEGSYSNQPQHF
many	.	TRBV20-1	TRBJ2-7	TGCAGTGCTAGTTCTGGGGCTATCTACGAGCAGTACTTC	CSASSGAIYEQYF